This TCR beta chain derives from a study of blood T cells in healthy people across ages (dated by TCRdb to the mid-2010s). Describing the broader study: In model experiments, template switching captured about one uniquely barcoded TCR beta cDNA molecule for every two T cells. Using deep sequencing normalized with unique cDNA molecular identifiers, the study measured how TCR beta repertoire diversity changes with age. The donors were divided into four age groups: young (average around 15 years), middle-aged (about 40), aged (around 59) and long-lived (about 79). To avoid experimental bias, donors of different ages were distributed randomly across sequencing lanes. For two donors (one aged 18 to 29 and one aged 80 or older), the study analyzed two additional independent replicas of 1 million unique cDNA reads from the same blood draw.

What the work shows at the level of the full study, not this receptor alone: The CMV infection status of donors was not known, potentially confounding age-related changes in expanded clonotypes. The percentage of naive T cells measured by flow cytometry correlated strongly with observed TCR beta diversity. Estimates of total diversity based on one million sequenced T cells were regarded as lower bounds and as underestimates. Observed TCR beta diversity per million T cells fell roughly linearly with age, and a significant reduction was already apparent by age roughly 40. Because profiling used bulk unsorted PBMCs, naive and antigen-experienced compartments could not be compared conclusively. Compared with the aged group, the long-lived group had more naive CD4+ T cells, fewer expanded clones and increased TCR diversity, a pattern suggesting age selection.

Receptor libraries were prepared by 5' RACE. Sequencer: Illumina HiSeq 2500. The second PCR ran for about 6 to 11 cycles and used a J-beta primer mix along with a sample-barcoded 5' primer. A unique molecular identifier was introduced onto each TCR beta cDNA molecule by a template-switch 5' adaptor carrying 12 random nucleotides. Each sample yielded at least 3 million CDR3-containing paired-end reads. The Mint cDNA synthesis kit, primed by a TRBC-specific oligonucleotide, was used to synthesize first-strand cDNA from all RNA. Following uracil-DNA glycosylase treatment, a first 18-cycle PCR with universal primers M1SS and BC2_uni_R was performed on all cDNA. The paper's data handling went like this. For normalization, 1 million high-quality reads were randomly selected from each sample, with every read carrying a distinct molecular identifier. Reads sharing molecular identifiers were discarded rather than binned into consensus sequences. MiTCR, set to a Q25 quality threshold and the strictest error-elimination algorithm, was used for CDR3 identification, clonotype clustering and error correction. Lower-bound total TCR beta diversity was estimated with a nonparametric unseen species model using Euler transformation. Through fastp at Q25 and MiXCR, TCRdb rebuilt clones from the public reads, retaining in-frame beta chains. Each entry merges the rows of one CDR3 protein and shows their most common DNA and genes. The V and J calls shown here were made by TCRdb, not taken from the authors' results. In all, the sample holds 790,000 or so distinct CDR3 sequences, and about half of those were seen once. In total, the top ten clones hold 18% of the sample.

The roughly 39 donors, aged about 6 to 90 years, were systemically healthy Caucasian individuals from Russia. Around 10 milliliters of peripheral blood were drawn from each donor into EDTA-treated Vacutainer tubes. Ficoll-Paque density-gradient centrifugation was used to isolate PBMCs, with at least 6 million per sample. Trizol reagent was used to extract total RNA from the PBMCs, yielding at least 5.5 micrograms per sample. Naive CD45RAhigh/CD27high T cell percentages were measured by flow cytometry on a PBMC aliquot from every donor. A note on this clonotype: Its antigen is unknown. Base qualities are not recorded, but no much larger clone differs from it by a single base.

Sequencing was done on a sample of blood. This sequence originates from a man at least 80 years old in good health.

The CDR3: CSVQASPDTQYF. The DNA sequence follows: TGCAGCGTTCAGGCTAGTCCAGATACGCAGTATTTT. The sequence links TRBV29-1 to TRBJ2-3, with no reliable assignment of the D segment. Cut back by 5 bases and 4 bases, the V and J ends lie 10 bases apart. The CDR3 covers 12 residues, taking in both the cysteine and the phenylalanine. Just the 36-base CDR3 DNA is kept, in frame starting at base 1. In the germline V gene, CDR1 corresponds to SQVTM and CDR2 to ANQGSEA.